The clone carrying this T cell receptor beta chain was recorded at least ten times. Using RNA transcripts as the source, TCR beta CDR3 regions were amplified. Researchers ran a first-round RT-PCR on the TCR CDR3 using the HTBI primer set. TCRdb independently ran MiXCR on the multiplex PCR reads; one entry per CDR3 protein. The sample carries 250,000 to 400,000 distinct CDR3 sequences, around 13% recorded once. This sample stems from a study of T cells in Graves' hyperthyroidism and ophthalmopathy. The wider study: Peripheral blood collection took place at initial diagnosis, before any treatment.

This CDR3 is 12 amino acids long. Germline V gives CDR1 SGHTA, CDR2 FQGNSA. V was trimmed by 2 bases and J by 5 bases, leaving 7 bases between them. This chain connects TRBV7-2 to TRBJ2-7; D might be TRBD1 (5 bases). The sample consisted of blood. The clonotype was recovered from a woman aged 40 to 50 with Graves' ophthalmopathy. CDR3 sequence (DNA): TGTGCCAGCAGCTTAAACAGGAACGAGCAGTACTTC. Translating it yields CASSLNRNEQYF.